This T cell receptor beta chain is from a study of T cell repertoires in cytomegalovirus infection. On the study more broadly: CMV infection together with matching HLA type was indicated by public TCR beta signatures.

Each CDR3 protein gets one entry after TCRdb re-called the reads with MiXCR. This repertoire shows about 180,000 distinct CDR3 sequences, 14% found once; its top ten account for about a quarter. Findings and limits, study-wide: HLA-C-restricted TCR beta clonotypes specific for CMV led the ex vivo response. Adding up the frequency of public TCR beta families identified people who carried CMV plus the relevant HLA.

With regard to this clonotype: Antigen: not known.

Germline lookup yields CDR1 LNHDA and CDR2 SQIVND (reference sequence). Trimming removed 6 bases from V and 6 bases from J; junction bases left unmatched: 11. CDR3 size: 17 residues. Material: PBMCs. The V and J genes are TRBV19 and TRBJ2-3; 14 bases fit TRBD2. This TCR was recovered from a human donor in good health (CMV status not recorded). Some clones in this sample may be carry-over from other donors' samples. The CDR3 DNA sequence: TGTGCCAGTAGAGGGACCGGGACTAGCGGGAGCTCGGATACGCAGTATTTT. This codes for CASRGTGTSGSSDTQYF.